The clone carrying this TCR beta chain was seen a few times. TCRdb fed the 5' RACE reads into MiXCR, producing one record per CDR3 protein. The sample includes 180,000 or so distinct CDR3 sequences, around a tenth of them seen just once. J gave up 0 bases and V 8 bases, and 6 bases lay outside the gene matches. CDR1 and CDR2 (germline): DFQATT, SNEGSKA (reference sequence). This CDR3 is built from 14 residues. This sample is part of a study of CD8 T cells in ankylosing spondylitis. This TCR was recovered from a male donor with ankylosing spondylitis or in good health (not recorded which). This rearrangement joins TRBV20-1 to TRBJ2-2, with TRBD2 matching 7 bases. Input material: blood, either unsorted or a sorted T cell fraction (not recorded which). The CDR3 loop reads CSSPGGSNTGELFF. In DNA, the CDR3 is TGCAGTTCTCCGGGGGGATCGAACACCGGGGAGCTGTTTTTT.